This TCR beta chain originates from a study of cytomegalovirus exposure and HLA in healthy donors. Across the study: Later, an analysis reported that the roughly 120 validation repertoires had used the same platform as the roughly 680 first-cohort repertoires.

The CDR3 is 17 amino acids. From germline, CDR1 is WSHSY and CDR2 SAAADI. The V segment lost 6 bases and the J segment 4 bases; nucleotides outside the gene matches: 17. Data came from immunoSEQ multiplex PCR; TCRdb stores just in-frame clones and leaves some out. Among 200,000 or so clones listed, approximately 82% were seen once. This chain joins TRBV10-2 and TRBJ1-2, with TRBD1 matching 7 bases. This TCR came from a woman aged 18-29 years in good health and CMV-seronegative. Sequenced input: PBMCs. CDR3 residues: CASSFGSDREVLYGYTF. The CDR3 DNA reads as TGCGCCAGCAGCTTCGGCTCCGACAGGGAGGTACTCTATGGCTACACCTTC.